Listed below are T cell receptor beta chains from one sample, sequenced in a study of blood T cell repertoires in COVID-19. Only in-frame clones appear in the TCRdb table, and some are missing; sequencing was by immunoSEQ multiplex PCR. The table shows approximately 160,000 clones, with roughly 88% occurring only once. Sequences were obtained from peripheral blood. The receptors derive from a woman in her sixties with acute or convalescent COVID-19. CDR3s include the opening cysteine and the closing phenylalanine or tryptophan. D genes are given only for firm matches.

d_call	j_call	v_call	cdr3_aa
TRBD2	TRBJ2-1	TRBV5-1	CASSRTSGTNYNEQFF
TRBD2	TRBJ2-2	TRBV9	CASSPRGSGGTGELFF
NA	TRBJ2-5	TRBV2	CASTAQGQETQYF
TRBD1	TRBJ1-4	TRBV2	CASSEPTGVSTNEKLFF
NA	TRBJ1-1	TRBV5-5	CASSFAANTEAFF
TRBD2	TRBJ2-1	TRBV24-1	CATSDTPSGGASLKQFF
TRBD1	TRBJ1-2	TRBV19	CASSPTGEIGYTF
NA	TRBJ1-5	TRBV10-1	CASSGGHNQPQHF
NA	TRBJ1-1	TRBV6-2/TRBV6-3	CASSPAIANTEAFF
NA	TRBJ2-2	TRBV18	CASSPRQGLSSGELFF